The 5 T cell receptor beta chains in this list originate from one sample, sequenced in a study of tissue T cells after allogeneic stem cell transplantation. Only in-frame clones appear in the TCRdb table, and some are missing; sequencing was by immunoSEQ multiplex PCR. This table has about 2,900 clones, about 70% appearing once. Adult allogeneic hematopoietic cell transplant recipients with steroid-refractory graft-versus-host disease were prospectively enrolled for research autopsy. The sequencing here drew on descending colon tissue, taken at autopsy. The receptors originated from a male patient of 60 years or more with steroid-refractory graft-versus-host disease after an allogeneic stem cell transplant. The graft donor may have given rise to some T cells.

The chain is built from TRBV11-3 and TRBJ2-7; possibly TRBD1 for D (6 bases). The CDR3 is 13 residues long. The V and J ends lost 0 bases and 3 bases respectively, with 6 bases between them. The V gene's germline CDR1 is SGHNT and CDR2 YENEEA. This CDR3 is CASSLDRGYEQYF. The CDR3 nucleotides read TGTGCCAGCAGCTTAGACAGGGGCTACGAGCAGTACTTC.

The chain employs TRBV6-5 and TRBJ1-1, with a possible D match to TRBD1 (6 bases). Germline V gene data show CDR1 as MNHEY and CDR2 as SVGAGI. The CDR3 spans 14 residues. Trimming took off 2 bases at V and 5 bases at J, with 12 bases between the two ends. The CDR3 loop reads CASSYGGAGTEAFF. CDR3 in DNA: TGTGCCAGCAGTTACGGGGGGGCAGGGACTGAAGCTTTCTTT.

The chain uses TRBV5-8 and TRBJ1-1; 8 bases are a match to TRBD1. The trim removed 9 bases at V and 0 bases at J, leaving 10 bases unmatched. The length of the CDR3 is 15 residues. Germline V gene sequence: CDR1 SGHTS, CDR2 YDEGEE. CDR3 in amino acids: CAISDRAFMNTEAFF. CDR3 sequence (DNA): TGTGCCATCTCGGACAGGGCATTTATGAACACTGAAGCTTTCTTT.

The rearrangement uses TRBV27 and TRBJ2-1; 13 bases map to TRBD2. Trimming took 6 bases from V and 5 from J; bases not matched to a gene: 1. Germline V gives CDR1 MNHEY, CDR2 SMNVEV (reference sequence). The CDR3 has 14 residues. The CDR3 sequence is CASRGLAGNNEQFF. CDR3 nucleotides: TGTGCCAGCAGGGGACTAGCGGGGAACAATGAGCAGTTCTTC.

This clone has a handful of counts. V usage is TRBV5-6 and J usage is TRBJ1-1; D is unresolved. Trimming pared 4 bases from V and 10 bases from J, leaving 17 bases between. The length of the CDR3 is 13 residues. The V gene's germline CDR1 is SGHDT and CDR2 YYEEEE. The CDR3 region is CASSRTLDRLAFF. CDR3 nucleotides: TGTGCCAGCAGCCGTACCCTGGACCGGTTAGCTTTCTTT.